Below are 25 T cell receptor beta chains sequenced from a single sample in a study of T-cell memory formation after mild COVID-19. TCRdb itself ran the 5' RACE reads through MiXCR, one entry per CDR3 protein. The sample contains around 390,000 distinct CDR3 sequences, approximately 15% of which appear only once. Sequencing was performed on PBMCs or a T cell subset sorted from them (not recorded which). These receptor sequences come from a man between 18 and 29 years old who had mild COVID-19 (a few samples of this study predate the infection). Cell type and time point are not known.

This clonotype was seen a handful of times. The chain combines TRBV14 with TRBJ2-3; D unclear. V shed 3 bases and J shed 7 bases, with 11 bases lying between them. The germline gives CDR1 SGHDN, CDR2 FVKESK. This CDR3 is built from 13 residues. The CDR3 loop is CASSHRPSYTQYF. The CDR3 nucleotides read TGTGCCAGCAGCCACAGACCGAGCTATACGCAGTATTTT.

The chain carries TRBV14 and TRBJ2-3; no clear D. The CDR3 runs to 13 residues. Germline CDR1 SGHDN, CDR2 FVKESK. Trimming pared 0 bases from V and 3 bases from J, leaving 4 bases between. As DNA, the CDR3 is TGTGCCAGCAGCCAAGATTGGACAGATACGCAGTATTTT. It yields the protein CASSQDWTDTQYF.

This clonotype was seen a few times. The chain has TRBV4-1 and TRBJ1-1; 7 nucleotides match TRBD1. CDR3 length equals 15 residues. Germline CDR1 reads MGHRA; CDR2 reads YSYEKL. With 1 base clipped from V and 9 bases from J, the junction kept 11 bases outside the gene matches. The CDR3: CASSQVGDSSKQAFF. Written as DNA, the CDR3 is TGCGCCAGCAGCCAAGTTGGGGACAGTTCGAAACAAGCTTTCTTT.

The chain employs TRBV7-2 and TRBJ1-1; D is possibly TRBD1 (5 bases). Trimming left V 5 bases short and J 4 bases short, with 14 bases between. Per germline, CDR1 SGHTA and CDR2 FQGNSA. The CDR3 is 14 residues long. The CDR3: CASSLDRGSTEAFF. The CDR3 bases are TGTGCCAGCAGCCTGGACCGGGGGAGCACTGAAGCTTTCTTT.

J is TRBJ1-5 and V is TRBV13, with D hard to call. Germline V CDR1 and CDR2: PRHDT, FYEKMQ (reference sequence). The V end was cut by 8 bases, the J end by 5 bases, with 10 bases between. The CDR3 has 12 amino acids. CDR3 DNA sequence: TGTGCCAGCCAAGCTTGGGATCAGCCCCAGCATTTT. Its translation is CASQAWDQPQHF.

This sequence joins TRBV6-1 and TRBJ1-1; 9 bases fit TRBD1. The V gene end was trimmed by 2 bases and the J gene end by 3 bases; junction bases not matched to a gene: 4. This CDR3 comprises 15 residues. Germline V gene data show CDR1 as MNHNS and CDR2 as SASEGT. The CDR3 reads CASSEQGQGYTEAFF. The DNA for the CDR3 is TGTGCCAGCAGTGAACAAGGACAGGGGTACACTGAAGCTTTCTTT.

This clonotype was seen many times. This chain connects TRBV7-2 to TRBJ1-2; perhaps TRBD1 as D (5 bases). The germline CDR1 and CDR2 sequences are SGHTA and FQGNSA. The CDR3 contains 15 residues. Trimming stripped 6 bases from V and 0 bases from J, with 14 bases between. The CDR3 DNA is TGTGCCAGCAGACCCGCTGGGGCAGCTAACTATGGCTACACCTTC. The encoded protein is CASRPAGAANYGYTF.

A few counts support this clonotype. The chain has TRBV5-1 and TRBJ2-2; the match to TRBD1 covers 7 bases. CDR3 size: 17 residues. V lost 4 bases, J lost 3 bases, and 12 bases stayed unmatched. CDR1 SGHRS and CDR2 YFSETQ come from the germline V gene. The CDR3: CASSPGLTGVYTGELFF. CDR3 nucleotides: TGCGCCAGCAGCCCCGGCCTAACAGGGGTCTACACCGGGGAGCTGTTTTTT.

CDR3 region: CASKTLAGGDTQYF. The CDR3 DNA reads TGTGCCAGCAAGACCTTAGCGGGGGGTGATACGCAGTATTTT. The V gene is TRBV11-2, the J gene TRBJ2-3, with 10 nucleotides matching TRBD2. Germline lookup yields CDR1 SGHAT and CDR2 FQNNGV. The CDR3 length is 14 residues. V shed 7 bases and J 6 bases; nucleotides not matched to a gene: 7. The complete variable domain, with remaining parts taken from reference TRBV11-2 and TRBJ2-3, reads EAGVAQSPRYKIIEKRQSVAFWCNPISGHATLYWYQQILGQGPKLLIQFQNNGVVDDSQLPKDRFSAERLKGVDSTLKIQPAKLEDSAVYLCASKTLAGGDTQYFGPGTRLTVL.

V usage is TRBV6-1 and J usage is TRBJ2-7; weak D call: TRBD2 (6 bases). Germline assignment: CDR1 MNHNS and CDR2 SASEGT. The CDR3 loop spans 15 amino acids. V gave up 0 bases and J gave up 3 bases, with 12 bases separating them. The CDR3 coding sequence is TGTGCCAGCAGTGAAGCGGAGGGGCCCTACTACGAGCAGTACTTC. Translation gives CASSEAEGPYYEQYF.

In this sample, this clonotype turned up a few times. In DNA, the CDR3 is TGCAGCGTGGAGACAGGAGACAGTAGGCATGAGCAGTTCTTC. It yields the protein CSVETGDSRHEQFF. The chain combines TRBV29-1 with TRBJ2-1, with a tentative D call TRBD1 (6 bases). The CDR3 is made up of 14 amino acids. The V end lost 6 bases, the J end lost 8 bases, and 20 bases lay between the germline ends. Germline assignment: CDR1 SQVTM and CDR2 ANQGSEA.

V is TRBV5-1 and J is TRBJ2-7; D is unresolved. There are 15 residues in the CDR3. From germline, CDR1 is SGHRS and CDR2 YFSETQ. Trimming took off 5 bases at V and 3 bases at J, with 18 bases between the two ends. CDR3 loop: CASSLDGPRGYEQYV. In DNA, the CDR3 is TGCGCCAGCAGTCTTGACGGCCCGAGAGGCTACGAGCAGTACGTC.

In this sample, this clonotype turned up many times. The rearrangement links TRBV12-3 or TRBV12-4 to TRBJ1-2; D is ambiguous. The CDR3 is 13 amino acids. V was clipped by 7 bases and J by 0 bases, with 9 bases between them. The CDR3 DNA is TGTGCCAGCACCTTTCGGCCTAACTATGGCTACACCTTC. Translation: CASTFRPNYGYTF.

The DNA of the CDR3 is TGTGCCAGCAGGAACCGGGACAGGCACACTGAAGCTTTCTTT. Amino acids: CASRNRDRHTEAFF. The chain carries TRBV11-2 and TRBJ1-1; 8 bases agree with TRBD1. The length of the CDR3 is 14 residues. Trimming removed 6 bases from V and 3 bases from J; junction bases left unmatched: 6. The germline V gene has CDR1 SGHAT and CDR2 FQNNGV.

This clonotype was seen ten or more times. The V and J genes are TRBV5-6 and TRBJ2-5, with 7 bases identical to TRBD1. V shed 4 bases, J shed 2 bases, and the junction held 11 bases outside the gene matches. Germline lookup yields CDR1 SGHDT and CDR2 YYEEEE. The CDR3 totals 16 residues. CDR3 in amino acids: CASSPTEQGLQETQYF. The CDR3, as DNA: TGTGCCAGCAGCCCGACGGAACAGGGGCTTCAAGAGACCCAGTACTTC.

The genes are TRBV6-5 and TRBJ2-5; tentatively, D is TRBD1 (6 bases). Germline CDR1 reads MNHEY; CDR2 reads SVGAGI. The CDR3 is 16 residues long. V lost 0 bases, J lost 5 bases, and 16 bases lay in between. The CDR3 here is CASSYSHRAIEETQYF. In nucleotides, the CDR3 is TGTGCCAGCAGTTACTCGCACAGGGCCATCGAGGAGACCCAGTACTTC.

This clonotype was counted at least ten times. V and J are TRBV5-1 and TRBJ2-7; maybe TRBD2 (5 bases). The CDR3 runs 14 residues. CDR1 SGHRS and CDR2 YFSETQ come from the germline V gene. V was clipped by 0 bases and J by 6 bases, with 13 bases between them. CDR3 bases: TGCGCCAGCAGCTTGGTGCCGGGGTCGGGCGAGCAGTACTTC. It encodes CASSLVPGSGEQYF.

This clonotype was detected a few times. CDR3 nucleotides: TGTGCCAGCACCGTGGGCGGCTCATACCAAGAGACCCAGTACTTC. Its protein is CASTVGGSYQETQYF. This rearrangement joins TRBV12-3 or TRBV12-4 to TRBJ2-5; D ambiguous. The length of the CDR3 is 15 residues. Trimming cost V 7 bases and J 0 bases, with 15 bases left between them.

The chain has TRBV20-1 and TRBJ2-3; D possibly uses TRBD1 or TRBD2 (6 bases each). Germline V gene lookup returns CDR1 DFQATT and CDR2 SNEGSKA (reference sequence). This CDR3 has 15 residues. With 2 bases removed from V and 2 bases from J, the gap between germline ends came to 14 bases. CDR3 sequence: CSARRVGGTTDTQYF. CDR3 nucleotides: TGCAGTGCTAGACGAGTGGGGGGCACCACAGATACGCAGTATTTT.

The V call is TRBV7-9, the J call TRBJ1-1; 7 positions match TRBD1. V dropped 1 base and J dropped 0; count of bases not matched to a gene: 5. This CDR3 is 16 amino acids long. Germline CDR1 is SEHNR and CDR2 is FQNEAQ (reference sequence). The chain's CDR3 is CASSLDRGGMNTEAFF. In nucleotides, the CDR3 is TGTGCCAGCAGCTTAGACAGGGGAGGGATGAACACTGAAGCTTTCTTT.

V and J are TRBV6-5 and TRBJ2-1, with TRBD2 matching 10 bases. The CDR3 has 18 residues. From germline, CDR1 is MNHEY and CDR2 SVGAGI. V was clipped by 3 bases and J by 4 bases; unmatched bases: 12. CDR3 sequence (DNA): TGTGCCAGCAGTTATTCGGGAAACTTAGCGGGGGGATACAATGAGCAGTTCTTC. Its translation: CASSYSGNLAGGYNEQFF.

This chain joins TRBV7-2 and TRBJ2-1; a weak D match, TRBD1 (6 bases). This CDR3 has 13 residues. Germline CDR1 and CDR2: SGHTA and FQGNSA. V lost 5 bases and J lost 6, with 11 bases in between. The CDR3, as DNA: TGTGCCAGCAGCCGCTCGACAGGCAATGAGCAGTTCTTC. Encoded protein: CASSRSTGNEQFF.

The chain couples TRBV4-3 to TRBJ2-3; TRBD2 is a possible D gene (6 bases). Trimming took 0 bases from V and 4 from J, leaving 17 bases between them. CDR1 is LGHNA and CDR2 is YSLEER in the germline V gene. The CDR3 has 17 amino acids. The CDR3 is CASSQESGVPPPDTQYF. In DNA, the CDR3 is TGCGCCAGCAGCCAAGAATCGGGGGTCCCCCCCCCAGATACGCAGTATTTT.

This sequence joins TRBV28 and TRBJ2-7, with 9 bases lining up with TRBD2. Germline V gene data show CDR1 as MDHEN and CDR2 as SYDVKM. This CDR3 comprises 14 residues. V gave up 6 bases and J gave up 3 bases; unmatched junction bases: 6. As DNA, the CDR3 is TGTGCCAGCAGCCCCAGCGGGGGGATCTACGAGCAGTACGTC. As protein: CASSPSGGIYEQYV.

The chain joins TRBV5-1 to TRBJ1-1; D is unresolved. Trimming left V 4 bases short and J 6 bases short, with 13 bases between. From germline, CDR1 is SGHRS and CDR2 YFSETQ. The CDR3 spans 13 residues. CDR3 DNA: TGCGCCAGCAGCACGAGGGCAGGACCTGAAGCTTTCTTT. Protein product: CASSTRAGPEAFF. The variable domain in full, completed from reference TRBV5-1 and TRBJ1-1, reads KAGVTQTPRYLIKTRGQQVTLSCSPISGHRSVSWYQQTPGQGLQFLFEYFSETQRNKGNFPGRFSGRQFSNSRSEMNVSTLELGDSALYLCASSTRAGPEAFFGQGTRLTVV.